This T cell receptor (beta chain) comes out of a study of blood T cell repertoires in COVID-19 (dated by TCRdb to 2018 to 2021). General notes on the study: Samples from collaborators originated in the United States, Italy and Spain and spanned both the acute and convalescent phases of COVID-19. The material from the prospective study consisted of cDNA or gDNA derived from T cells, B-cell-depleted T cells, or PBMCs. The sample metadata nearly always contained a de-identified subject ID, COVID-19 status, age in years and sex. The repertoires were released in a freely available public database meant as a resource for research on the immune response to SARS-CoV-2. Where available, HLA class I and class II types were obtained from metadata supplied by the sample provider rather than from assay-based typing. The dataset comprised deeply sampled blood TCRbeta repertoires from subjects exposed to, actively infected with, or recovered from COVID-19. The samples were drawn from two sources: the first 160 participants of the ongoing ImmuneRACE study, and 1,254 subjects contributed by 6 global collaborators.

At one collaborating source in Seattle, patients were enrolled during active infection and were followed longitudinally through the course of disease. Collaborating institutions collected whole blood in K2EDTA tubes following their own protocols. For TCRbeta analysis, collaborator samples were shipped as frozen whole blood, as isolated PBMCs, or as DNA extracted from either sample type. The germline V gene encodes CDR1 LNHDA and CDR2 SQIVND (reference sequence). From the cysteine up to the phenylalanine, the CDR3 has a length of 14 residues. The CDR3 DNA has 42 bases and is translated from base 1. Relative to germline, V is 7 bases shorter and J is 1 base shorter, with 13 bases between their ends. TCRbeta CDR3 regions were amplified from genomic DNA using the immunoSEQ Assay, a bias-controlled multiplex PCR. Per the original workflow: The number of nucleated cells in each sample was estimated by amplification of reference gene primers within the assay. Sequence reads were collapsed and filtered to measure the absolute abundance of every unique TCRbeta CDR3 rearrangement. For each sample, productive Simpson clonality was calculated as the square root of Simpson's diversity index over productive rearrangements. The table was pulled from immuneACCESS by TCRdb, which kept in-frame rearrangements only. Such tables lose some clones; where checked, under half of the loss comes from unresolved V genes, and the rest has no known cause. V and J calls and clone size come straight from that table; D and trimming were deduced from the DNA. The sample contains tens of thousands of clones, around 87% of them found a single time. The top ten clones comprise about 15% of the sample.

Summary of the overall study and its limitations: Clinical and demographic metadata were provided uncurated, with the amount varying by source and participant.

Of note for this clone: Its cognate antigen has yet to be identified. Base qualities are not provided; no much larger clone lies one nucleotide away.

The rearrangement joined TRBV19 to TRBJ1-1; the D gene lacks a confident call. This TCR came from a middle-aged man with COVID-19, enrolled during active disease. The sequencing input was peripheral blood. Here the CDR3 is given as CASIGLEGNTEAFF. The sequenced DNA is TGTGCCAGTATAGGCTTGGAGGGGAACACTGAAGCTTTCTTT.